The clone carrying this T cell receptor beta chain was counted a single time. This CDR3 has 11 amino acids. The germline V gene has CDR1 LNHDA and CDR2 SQIVND (reference sequence). The V and J ends lost 6 bases and 7 bases, in that order; junction bases with no gene match: 3. This specimen comes from a study of CD8 T cells in Susac syndrome. Negative isolation yielded CD4+ and CD8+ T cells, and FACS enriched TEMRA cells. The authors reverse transcribed roughly 0.5 to 1 ug RNA with random hexamers. A single record per CDR3 protein comes from TCRdb applying MiXCR to the immunoSEQ multiplex PCR reads. The repertoire consists of roughly 150,000 distinct CDR3 sequences, with around 95% occurring once and the leading ten covering about 0.19%.

What was sequenced was CD8+ T cells from PBMCs. The chain has TRBV19 and TRBJ2-7, with TRBD1 matching over 7 bases. The receptor's source is a human donor with multiple sclerosis. In DNA, the CDR3 is TGTGCCAGTAGGCAGGGGGTTGAGCAGTACTTC. Its translation: CASRQGVEQYF. The full variable domain, rest sourced from reference TRBV19 and TRBJ2-7, is DGGITQSPKYLFRKEGQNVTLSCEQNLNHDAMYWYRQDPGQGLRLIYYSQIVNDFQKGDIAEGYSVSREKKESFPLTVTSAQKNPTAFYLCASRQGVEQYFGPGTRLTVT.